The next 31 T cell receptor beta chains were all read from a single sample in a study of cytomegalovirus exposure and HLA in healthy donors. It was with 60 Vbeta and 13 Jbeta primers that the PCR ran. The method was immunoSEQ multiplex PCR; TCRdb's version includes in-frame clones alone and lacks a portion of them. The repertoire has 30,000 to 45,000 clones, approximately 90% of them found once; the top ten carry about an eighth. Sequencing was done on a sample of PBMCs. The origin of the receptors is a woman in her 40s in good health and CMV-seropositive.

The CDR3 bases are TGTGCCAGCAGCTTAGGGACAGATCAGCCCCAGCATTTT. Amino acids: CASSLGTDQPQHF. The genes are TRBV7-9 and TRBJ1-5, with D tentatively TRBD1 (6 bases). CDR1 is SEHNR, CDR2 FQNEAQ, per germline (reference sequence). The CDR3 contains 13 residues. The ends were cut back, 1 base at V and 5 bases at J, with 6 bases in the middle.

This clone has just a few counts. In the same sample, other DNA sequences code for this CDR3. The CDR3, as DNA: TGTGCCAGCAGCGAACCTAGACAGGGAGATTATAGAAACACCGGGGAGCTGTTTTTT. Translation gives CASSEPRQGDYRNTGELFF. V usage is TRBV9 and J usage is TRBJ2-2; 7 positions match TRBD1. The length of the CDR3 is 19 residues. Looked up from germline, CDR1 is SGDLS and CDR2 is YYNGEE. V shed 3 bases, J shed 2 bases, and the junction held 16 bases outside the gene matches.

The CDR3 sequence: CASSPKRDYEQYF. In DNA form, the CDR3 reads TGTGCCAGCTCGCCGAAACGGGACTACGAGCAGTACTTC. The chain couples TRBV18 to TRBJ2-7, with D possibly being TRBD2 (5 bases). The V end lost 6 bases, the J end lost 3 bases, and 12 bases lay between the germline ends. CDR3 size: 13 residues. From germline, CDR1 is KGHSH and CDR2 LQKENI.

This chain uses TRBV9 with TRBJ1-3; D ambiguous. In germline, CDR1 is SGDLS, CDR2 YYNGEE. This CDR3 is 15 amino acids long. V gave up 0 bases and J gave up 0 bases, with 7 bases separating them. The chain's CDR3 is CASSVEIDSGNTIYF. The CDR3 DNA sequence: TGTGCCAGCAGCGTAGAAATAGACTCTGGAAACACCATATATTTT.

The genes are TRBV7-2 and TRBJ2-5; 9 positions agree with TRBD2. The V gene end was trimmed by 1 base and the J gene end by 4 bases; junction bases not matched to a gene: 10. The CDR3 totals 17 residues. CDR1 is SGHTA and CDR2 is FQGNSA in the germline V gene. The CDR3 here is CASSLGVARGGGETQYF. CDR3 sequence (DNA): TGTGCCAGCAGCTTAGGTGTAGCGCGGGGGGGCGGAGAGACCCAGTACTTC.

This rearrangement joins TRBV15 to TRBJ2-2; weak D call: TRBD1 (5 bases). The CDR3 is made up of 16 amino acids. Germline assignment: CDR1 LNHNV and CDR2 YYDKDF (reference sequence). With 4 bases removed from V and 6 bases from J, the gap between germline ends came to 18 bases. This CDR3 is CATSTIGQGKAGELFF. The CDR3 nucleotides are TGTGCCACCAGCACGATCGGGCAGGGAAAGGCCGGGGAGCTGTTTTTT.

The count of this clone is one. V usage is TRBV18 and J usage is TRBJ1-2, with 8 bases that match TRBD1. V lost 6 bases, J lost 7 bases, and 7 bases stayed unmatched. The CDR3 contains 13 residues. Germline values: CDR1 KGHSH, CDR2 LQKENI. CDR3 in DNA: TGTGCCAGCTCGCAGGGGGCTCGTGGTGGCTACACCTTC. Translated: CASSQGARGGYTF.

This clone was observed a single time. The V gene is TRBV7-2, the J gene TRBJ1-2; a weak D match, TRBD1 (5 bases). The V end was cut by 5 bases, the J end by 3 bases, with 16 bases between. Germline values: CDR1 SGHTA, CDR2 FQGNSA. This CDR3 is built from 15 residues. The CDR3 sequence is CASSQLPGTDYGYTF. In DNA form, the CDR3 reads TGTGCCAGCAGCCAGTTACCCGGGACTGACTATGGCTACACCTTC. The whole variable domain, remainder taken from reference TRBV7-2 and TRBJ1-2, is GAGVSQSPSNKVTEKGKDVELRCDPISGHTALYWYRQSLGQGLEFLIYFQGNSAPDKSGLPSDRFSAERTGGSVSTLTIQRTQQEDSAVYLCASSQLPGTDYGYTFGSGTRLTVV.

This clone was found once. The CDR3 nucleotides read TGTGCCAGCAGCCTACAGGGGGCTAACACTGAAGCTTTCTTT. Protein sequence: CASSLQGANTEAFF. This chain joins TRBV6-5 and TRBJ1-1; the match to TRBD1 covers 9 bases. Germline CDR1 is MNHEY and CDR2 is SVGAGI. Unmatched junction bases numbered 4, after V lost 6 bases and J lost 2 bases. The CDR3 totals 14 residues.

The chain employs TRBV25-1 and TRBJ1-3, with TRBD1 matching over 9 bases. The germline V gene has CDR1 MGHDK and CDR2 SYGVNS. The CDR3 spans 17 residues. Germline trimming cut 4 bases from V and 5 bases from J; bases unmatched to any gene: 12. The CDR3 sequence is CASSAIEKGQGRNTIYF. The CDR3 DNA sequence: TGTGCCAGCAGTGCGATAGAAAAGGGACAGGGCAGAAACACCATATATTTT.

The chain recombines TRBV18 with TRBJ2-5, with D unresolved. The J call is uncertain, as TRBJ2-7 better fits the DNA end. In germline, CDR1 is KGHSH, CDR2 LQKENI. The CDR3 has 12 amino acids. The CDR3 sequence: CASSPNGYEQYF. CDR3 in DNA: TGTGCCAGCTCACCAAACGGGTACGAGCAGTACTTC.

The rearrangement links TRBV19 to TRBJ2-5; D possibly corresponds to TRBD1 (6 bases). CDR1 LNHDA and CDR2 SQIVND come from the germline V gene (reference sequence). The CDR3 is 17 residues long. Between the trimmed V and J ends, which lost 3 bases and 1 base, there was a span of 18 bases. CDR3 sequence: CASSILPFDRTQETQYF. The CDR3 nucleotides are TGTGCCAGTAGTATCCTCCCATTCGACAGGACCCAAGAGACCCAGTACTTC. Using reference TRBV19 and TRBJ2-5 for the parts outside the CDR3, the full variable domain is DGGITQSPKYLFRKEGQNVTLSCEQNLNHDAMYWYRQDPGQGLRLIYYSQIVNDFQKGDIAEGYSVSREKKESFPLTVTSAQKNPTAFYLCASSILPFDRTQETQYFGPGTRLLVL.

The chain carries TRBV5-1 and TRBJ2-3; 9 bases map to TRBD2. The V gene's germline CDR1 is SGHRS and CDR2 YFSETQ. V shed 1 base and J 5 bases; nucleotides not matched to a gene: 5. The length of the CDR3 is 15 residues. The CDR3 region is CASSLMRGGQDTQYF. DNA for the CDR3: TGCGCCAGCAGCTTGATGCGGGGGGGTCAAGATACGCAGTATTTT. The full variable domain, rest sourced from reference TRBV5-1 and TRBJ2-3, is KAGVTQTPRYLIKTRGQQVTLSCSPISGHRSVSWYQQTPGQGLQFLFEYFSETQRNKGNFPGRFSGRQFSNSRSEMNVSTLELGDSALYLCASSLMRGGQDTQYFGPGTRLTVL.

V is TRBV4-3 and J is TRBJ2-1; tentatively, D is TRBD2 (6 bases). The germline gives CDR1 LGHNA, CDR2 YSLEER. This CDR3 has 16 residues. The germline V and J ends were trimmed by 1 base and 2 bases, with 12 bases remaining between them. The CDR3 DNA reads TGCGCCAGCAGCCAAGGAACGGGAGTCCCCTACAATGAGCAGTTCTTC. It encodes CASSQGTGVPYNEQFF.

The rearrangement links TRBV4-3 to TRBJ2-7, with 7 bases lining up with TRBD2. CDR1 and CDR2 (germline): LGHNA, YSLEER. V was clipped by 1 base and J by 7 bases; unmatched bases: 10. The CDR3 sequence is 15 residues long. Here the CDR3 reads CASSQVSGPVCEQYF. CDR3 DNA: TGCGCCAGCAGCCAAGTTAGCGGGCCGGTTTGTGAGCAGTACTTC.

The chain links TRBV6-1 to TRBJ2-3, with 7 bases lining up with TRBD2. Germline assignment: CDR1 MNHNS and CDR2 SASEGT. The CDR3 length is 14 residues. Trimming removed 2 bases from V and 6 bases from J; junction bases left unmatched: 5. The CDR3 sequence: CASSERGVWDTQYF. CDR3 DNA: TGTGCCAGCAGTGAACGGGGGGTGTGGGATACGCAGTATTTT.

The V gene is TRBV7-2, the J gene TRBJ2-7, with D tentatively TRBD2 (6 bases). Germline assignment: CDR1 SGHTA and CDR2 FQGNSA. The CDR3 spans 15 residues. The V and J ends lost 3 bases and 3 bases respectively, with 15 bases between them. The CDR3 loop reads CASSFGGSQVYEQYF. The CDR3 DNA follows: TGTGCCAGCAGCTTTGGAGGGTCCCAGGTCTACGAGCAGTACTTC.

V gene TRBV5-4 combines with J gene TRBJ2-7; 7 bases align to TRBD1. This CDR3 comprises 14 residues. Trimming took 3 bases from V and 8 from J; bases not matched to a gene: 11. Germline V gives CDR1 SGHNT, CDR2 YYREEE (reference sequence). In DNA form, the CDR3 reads TGTGCCAGCAGCTCGGGGACAGTCCCCTGCCAGCAGTACTTC. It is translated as CASSSGTVPCQQYF.

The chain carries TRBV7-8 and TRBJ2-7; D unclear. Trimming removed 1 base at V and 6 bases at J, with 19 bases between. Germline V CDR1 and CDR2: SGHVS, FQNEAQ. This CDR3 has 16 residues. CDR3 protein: CASSLEAPTLGSEQYF. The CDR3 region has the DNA TGTGCCAGCAGCTTAGAGGCCCCAACCCTCGGGTCCGAGCAGTACTTC.

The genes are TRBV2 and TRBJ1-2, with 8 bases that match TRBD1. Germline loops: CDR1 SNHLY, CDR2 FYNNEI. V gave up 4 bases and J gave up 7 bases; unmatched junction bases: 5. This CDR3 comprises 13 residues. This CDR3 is CASSGQGSGGYTF. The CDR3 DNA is TGTGCCAGCAGTGGACAGGGGAGTGGTGGCTACACCTTC.

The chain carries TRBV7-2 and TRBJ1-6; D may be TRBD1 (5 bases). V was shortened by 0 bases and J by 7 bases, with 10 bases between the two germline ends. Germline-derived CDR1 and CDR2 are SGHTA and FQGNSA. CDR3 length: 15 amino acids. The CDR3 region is CASSLAGVRNSPLHF. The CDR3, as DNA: TGTGCCAGCAGCTTAGCAGGGGTCAGGAATTCACCCCTCCACTTT.

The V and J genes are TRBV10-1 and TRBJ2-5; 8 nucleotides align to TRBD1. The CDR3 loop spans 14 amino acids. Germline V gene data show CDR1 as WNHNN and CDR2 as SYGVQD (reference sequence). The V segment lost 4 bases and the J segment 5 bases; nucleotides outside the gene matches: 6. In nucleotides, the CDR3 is TGCGCCAGCAGTGGGACAGGGAGCCGGGAGACCCAGTACTTC. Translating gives CASSGTGSRETQYF.

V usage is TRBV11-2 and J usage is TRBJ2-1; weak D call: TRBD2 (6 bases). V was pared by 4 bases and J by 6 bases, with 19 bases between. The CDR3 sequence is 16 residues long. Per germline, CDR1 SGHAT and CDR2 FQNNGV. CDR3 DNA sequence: TGTGCCAGCAGCTCCAATACGCGGGGCCCCGCCAATGAGCAGTTCTTC. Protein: CASSSNTRGPANEQFF.

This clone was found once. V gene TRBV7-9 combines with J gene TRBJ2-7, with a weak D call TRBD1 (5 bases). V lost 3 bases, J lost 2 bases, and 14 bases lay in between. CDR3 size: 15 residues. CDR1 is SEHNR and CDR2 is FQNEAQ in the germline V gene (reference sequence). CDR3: CASSFGRMTAYEQYF. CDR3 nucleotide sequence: TGTGCCAGCAGCTTCGGTAGGATGACAGCCTACGAGCAGTACTTC. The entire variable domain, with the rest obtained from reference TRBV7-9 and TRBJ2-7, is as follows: DTGVSQNPRHKITKRGQNVTFRCDPISEHNRLYWYRQTLGQGPEFLTYFQNEAQLEKSRLLSDRFSAERPKGSFSTLEIQRTEQGDSAMYLCASSFGRMTAYEQYFGPGTRLTVT.

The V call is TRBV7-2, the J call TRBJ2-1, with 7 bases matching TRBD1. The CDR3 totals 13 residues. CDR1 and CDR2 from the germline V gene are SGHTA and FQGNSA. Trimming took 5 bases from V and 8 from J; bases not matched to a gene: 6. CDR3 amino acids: CASSTRQGDEQFF. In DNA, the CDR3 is TGTGCCAGCAGCACCAGACAGGGCGATGAGCAGTTCTTC.

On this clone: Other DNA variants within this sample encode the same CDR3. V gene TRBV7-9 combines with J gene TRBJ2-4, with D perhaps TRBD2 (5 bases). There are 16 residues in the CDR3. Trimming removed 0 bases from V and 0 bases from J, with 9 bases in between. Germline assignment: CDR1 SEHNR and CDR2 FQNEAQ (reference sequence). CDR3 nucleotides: TGTGCCAGCAGCTTAGCGCTCGGGGTAGCCAAAAACATTCAGTACTTC. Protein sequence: CASSLALGVAKNIQYF.

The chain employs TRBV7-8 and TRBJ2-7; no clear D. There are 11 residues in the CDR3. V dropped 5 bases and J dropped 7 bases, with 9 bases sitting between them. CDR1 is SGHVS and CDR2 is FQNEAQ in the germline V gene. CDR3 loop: CASSHQQEQYF. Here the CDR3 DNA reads TGTGCCAGCAGCCATCAACAGGAGCAGTACTTC.

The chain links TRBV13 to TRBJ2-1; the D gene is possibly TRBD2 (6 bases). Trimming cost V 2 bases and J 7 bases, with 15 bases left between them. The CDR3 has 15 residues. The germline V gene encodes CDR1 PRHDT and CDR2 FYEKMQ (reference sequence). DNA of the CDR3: TGTGCCAGCAGCTTAACGTTAGCGGCGAAGAATGAGCAGTTCTTC. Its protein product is CASSLTLAAKNEQFF.

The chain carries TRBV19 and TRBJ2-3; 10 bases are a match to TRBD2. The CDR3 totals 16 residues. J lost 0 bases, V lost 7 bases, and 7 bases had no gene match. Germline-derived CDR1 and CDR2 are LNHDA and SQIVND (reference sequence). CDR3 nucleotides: TGTGCCAGTAACCAAGGACTAGCGGTTAGCACAGATACGCAGTATTTT. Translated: CASNQGLAVSTDTQYF.

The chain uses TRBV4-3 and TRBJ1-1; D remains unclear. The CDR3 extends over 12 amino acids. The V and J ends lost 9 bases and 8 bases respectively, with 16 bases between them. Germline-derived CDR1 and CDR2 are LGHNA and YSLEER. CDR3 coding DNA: TGCGCCAGTAGCGGGCCGTCTGGGGAAGCTTTCTTT. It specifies CASSGPSGEAFF.

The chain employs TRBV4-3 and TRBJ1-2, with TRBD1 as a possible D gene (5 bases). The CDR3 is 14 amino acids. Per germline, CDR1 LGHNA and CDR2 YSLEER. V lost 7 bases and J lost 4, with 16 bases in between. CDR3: CASTPARGSYGYTF. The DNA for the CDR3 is TGCGCCAGCACCCCGGCCCGGGGGAGCTATGGCTACACCTTC.